The 14 T cell receptor beta chains below were found in one sample sequenced in a study of identical twins. A single record per CDR3 protein comes from TCRdb applying MiXCR to the 5' RACE reads. The sample consists of about 530,000 distinct CDR3 sequences, 13% to 15% of them appearing once. These data were likewise used in another study, on yellow fever vaccine responses in identical twins.

Input material: CD4+ T cells sorted from blood. All receptors come from a woman younger than 30 in good health.

V and J are TRBV5-6 and TRBJ2-7, with D perhaps TRBD1 (6 bases). Trimming cost V 0 bases and J 5 bases, with 15 bases left between them. CDR3 length: 15 amino acids. The germline CDR1 and CDR2 sequences are SGHDT and YYEEEE. In DNA, the CDR3 is TGTGCCAGCAGCTTGGACAGGGACCATTGGGACGAGCAGTACTTC. Translation gives CASSLDRDHWDEQYF. Full variable domain (missing parts from reference TRBV5-6 and TRBJ2-7): DAGVTQSPTHLIKTRGQQVTLRCSPKSGHDTVSWYQQALGQGPQFIFQYYEEEERQRGNFPDRFSGHQFPNYSSELNVNALLLGDSALYLCASSLDRDHWDEQYFGPGTRLTVT.

CDR3 amino acids: CASSSDRGSYEQYV. DNA for the CDR3: TGTGCCAGCAGTTCGGACAGGGGATCCTACGAGCAGTACGTC. The chain combines TRBV28 with TRBJ2-7; 9 positions agree with TRBD1. The junction had 2 bases not matched to a gene; V was cut back by 4 bases and J by 1 base. Germline assignment: CDR1 MDHEN and CDR2 SYDVKM. CDR3 length: 14 amino acids.

The sample holds a few counts of this clonotype. The chain combines TRBV20-1 with TRBJ2-3; D assignment may be TRBD1 or TRBD2 (6 bases each). Trimming took 3 bases from V and 2 from J, leaving 12 bases between them. Germline V CDR1 and CDR2: DFQATT, SNEGSKA (reference sequence). The CDR3 sequence is 14 residues long. The CDR3 nucleotides are TGCAGTGCTAGTCTCGGGGGCTTCACAGATACGCAGTATTTT. Its translation: CSASLGGFTDTQYF.

The genes are TRBV7-9 and TRBJ1-1; D is uncertain. The V and J ends lost 2 bases and 5 bases respectively, with 12 bases between them. Germline values: CDR1 SEHNR, CDR2 FQNEAQ (reference sequence). The CDR3 sequence is 14 residues long. The CDR3 region is CASSLMVVRTEAFF. CDR3 nucleotides: TGTGCCAGCAGCTTAATGGTAGTTCGGACTGAAGCTTTCTTT.

The rearrangement links TRBV7-9 to TRBJ2-5, with D perhaps TRBD2 (8 bases). The CDR3 totals 15 residues. Trimming removed 4 bases at V and 0 bases at J, with 12 bases between. Germline V gene sequence: CDR1 SEHNR, CDR2 FQNEAQ (reference sequence). This chain's CDR3 is CASSSGRGHQETQYF. The CDR3 nucleotides are TGTGCCAGCAGCTCCGGGAGGGGGCACCAAGAGACCCAGTACTTC.

The table lists this clonotype with a few counts. The genes are TRBV7-9 and TRBJ2-3; a weak D match, TRBD2 (6 bases). The CDR3 loop spans 16 amino acids. Deletions cut 2 bases from V and 10 bases from J, with 22 bases between. The V gene's germline CDR1 is SEHNR and CDR2 FQNEAQ (reference sequence). The CDR3 DNA reads as TGTGCCAGCAGCTTAATCGCGGGGCCATTTGGGAGATCGCAGTATTTT. Translated: CASSLIAGPFGRSQYF.

This clonotype was observed a handful of times. This chain joins TRBV10-3 and TRBJ2-3; 10 positions match TRBD2. V shed 10 bases, J shed 4 bases, and the junction held 11 bases outside the gene matches. The CDR3 contains 15 residues. The germline V gene encodes CDR1 ENHRY and CDR2 SYGVKD. The chain's CDR3 is CATSGGAFLADTQYF. The CDR3 DNA reads as TGTGCCACGAGCGGGGGGGCCTTCTTAGCAGATACGCAGTATTTT.

This clonotype has more than one count but fewer than ten. V and J are TRBV24-1 and TRBJ2-1; 13 bases agree with TRBD2. CDR1 is KGHDR and CDR2 is SFDVKD in the germline V gene. The CDR3 extends over 16 amino acids. The junction had 9 bases not matched to a gene; V was cut back by 7 bases and J by 7 bases. In DNA, the CDR3 is TGTGCCACCAGCGAAGGGACTAGCGGGATGGCGAATGAGCAGTTCTTC. It is translated as CATSEGTSGMANEQFF.

The chain uses TRBV19 and TRBJ1-6; 7 bases agree with TRBD1. CDR1 and CDR2 (germline): LNHDA, SQIVND (reference sequence). J lost 8 bases, V lost 6 bases, and 10 bases had no gene match. This CDR3 comprises 15 residues. The CDR3 region has the DNA TGTGCCAGTAGGAAGGATACAGGGGATGATTCACCCCTCCACTTT. It translates to CASRKDTGDDSPLHF.

In its sample, this clonotype was seen a few times. The chain recombines TRBV5-1 with TRBJ2-5; either TRBD1 or TRBD2 may fit D (6 bases each). Per the germline V gene, CDR1 is SGHRS and CDR2 is YFSETQ. V gave up 3 bases and J gave up 5 bases, with 20 bases separating them. This CDR3 is 16 amino acids long. The CDR3, as DNA: TGCGCCAGCAGCTCCAACCCACAGGGAAGCGGGGAGACCCAGTACTTC. Encoded protein: CASSSNPQGSGETQYF.

This clonotype was counted only a few times. The J gene is TRBJ2-3, the V gene TRBV7-8; 10 bases line up with TRBD2. V trimming: 1 base; J trimming: 6 bases; junction bases outside the gene matches: 7. CDR1 is SGHVS and CDR2 is FQNEAQ in the germline V gene. The CDR3 sequence is 16 residues long. The CDR3 reads CASSLVAAGGWDTQYF. CDR3 DNA sequence: TGTGCCAGCAGCTTAGTCGCAGCGGGAGGGTGGGATACGCAGTATTTT.

V is TRBV20-1 and J is TRBJ2-1; 7 bases are a match to TRBD2. The V segment lost 5 bases and the J segment 9 bases; nucleotides outside the gene matches: 13. The V gene's germline CDR1 is DFQATT and CDR2 SNEGSKA (reference sequence). There are 14 residues in the CDR3. The CDR3 sequence: CSAWLSGAGGEQFF. Here the CDR3 DNA reads TGCAGTGCTTGGTTGAGCGGGGCCGGGGGTGAGCAGTTCTTC.

The chain links TRBV20-1 to TRBJ2-5; weak D call: TRBD2 (5 bases). CDR3 length equals 11 residues. V gave up 8 bases and J gave up 4 bases, with 11 bases separating them. CDR1 DFQATT and CDR2 SNEGSKA come from the germline V gene (reference sequence). The CDR3 here is CSPRGGETQYF. DNA for the CDR3: TGCAGTCCCAGAGGAGGAGAGACCCAGTACTTC.

V is TRBV28 and J is TRBJ1-5; D unresolved. The CDR3 totals 13 residues. Per germline, CDR1 MDHEN and CDR2 SYDVKM. The V gene lost 2 bases and the J gene lost 7 bases, with 9 bases spanning the gap. The CDR3 loop is CASSLGYQQPQHF. DNA of the CDR3: TGTGCCAGCAGTTTAGGGTACCAGCAGCCCCAGCATTTT.